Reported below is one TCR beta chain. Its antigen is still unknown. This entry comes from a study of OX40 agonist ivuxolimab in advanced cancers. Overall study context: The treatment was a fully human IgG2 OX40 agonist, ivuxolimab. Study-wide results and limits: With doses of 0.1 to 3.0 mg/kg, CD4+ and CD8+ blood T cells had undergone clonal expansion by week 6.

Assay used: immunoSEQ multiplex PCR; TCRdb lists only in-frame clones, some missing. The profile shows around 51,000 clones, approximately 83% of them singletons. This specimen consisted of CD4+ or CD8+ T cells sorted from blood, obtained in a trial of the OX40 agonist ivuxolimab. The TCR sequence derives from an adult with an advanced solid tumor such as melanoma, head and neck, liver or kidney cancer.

The CDR3 protein is CASSPSGTGQAFF. Written as DNA, the CDR3 is TGCGCCAGCAGCCCTAGCGGGACAGGGCAGGCTTTCTTT. The genes are TRBV5-1 and TRBJ1-1; 9 bases line up with TRBD1. CDR3 length equals 13 residues. Germline trimming cut 4 bases from V and 11 bases from J; bases unmatched to any gene: 9. Germline V gene sequence: CDR1 SGHRS, CDR2 YFSETQ. The variable domain in full, completed from reference TRBV5-1 and TRBJ1-1, reads KAGVTQTPRYLIKTRGQQVTLSCSPISGHRSVSWYQQTPGQGLQFLFEYFSETQRNKGNFPGRFSGRQFSNSRSEMNVSTLELGDSALYLCASSPSGTGQAFFGQGTRLTVV.